The rows below give T cell receptor beta chains drawn from one sample of a study of OX40 agonist ivuxolimab in advanced cancers. Only in-frame clones appear in the TCRdb table, and some are missing; sequencing was by immunoSEQ multiplex PCR. The sample carries around 37,000 clones, about four fifths recorded once. The specimen was CD4+ or CD8+ T cells sorted from blood, collected in a trial of the OX40 agonist ivuxolimab. The source is an adult with an advanced solid tumor such as melanoma, head and neck, liver or kidney cancer. CDR3s include the opening cysteine and the closing phenylalanine or tryptophan.

CDR3aa	v_gene	j_gene
CASSLGGTPYEQYF	TRBV7-2	TRBJ2-7
CASSYPGHLNTEAFF	TRBV28	TRBJ1-1
CAHGGGEGGELFF	TRBV6-5	TRBJ2-2
CAWSGQGYTEAFF	TRBV30	TRBJ1-1
CASSPWTHGELFF	TRBV5-6	TRBJ2-2
CASSKPGPSYEQYF	TRBV28	TRBJ2-7
CASRKRGGLGEQFF	TRBV6-4	TRBJ2-1
CASSLARPGEGYEQYF	TRBV7-8	TRBJ2-7
CASSNWRGQGQMNTEAFF	TRBV21-1	TRBJ1-1
CASSYDRRAFF	TRBV28	TRBJ1-1
CASRSFGLAVHTDTQYF	TRBV19	TRBJ2-3
CASAVGGWGADTEAFF	TRBV28	TRBJ1-1
CASSIPGARGQPQHF	TRBV19	TRBJ1-5
CASSLGGSGQYF	TRBV7-8	TRBJ2-7
CARPTGGWYYRSNQPQHF	TRBV4-1	TRBJ1-5
CSVAPQRDQPQHF	TRBV29-1	TRBJ1-5
CASSWGDRGGEQYF	TRBV11-2	TRBJ2-7
CASSLGAQRGGQETQYF	TRBV7-9	TRBJ2-5
CASSQNIVKAGGSYEQYF	TRBV4-3	TRBJ2-7
CASSSTGGQGQPQHF	TRBV6-1	TRBJ1-5
CASSLPGNYGYTF	TRBV11-2	TRBJ1-2
CASSLTGSSGYTF	TRBV5-4	TRBJ1-2
CASSLDASGGRTDTQYF	TRBV5-4	TRBJ2-3
CASSLDSREWGTEAFF	TRBV27	TRBJ1-1
CASSLRDGSLEQYF	TRBV5-5	TRBJ2-7
CASSQTSGRPLSTDTQYF	TRBV11-1	TRBJ2-3
CASSSGTSSNTGELFF	TRBV7-9	TRBJ2-2
CASSLDGAFLEKLFF	TRBV7-9	TRBJ1-4
CASSQGLAASYEQYF	TRBV4-1	-
CAISDPMMPTVFVHNEQFF	TRBV10-3	TRBJ2-1
CASGRMGGETQYF	TRBV6-5	TRBJ2-5
CASSVVGTLGYNEQFF	TRBV9	TRBJ2-1
CSVSSRLAGYNEQFF	TRBV29-1	TRBJ2-1
CASSLTHREQFF	TRBV11-2	TRBJ2-1
CSVEEVWGYNEQFF	TRBV29-1	TRBJ2-1
CASSFFEGTRGEKLFF	TRBV5-5	TRBJ1-4
CASSPPVSGFSYEQYF	TRBV18	TRBJ2-7
CASSEQGHTGELFF	TRBV6-4	TRBJ2-2
CASSGSGTGGYNEQFF	TRBV2	TRBJ2-1
CSVATPGLAGVDEQFF	TRBV29-1	TRBJ2-1
CASKINSQETQYF	TRBV28	TRBJ2-5
CASSLAPGQPYEQYF	TRBV5-1	TRBJ2-7
CASMGEQGTSEKLFF	TRBV2	TRBJ1-4
CASSLGGGNTIYF	TRBV5-8	TRBJ1-3
CASSWQGSYEQYF	TRBV6-1	TRBJ2-7
CASSVTVSYEQYF	TRBV28	TRBJ2-7
CASSPQETQYF	TRBV18	TRBJ2-5
CASIETGGAYEQYF	TRBV6-6	TRBJ2-7
CASSSGSSTDTQYF	TRBV11-3	TRBJ2-3
CASSSTGTSGSNEQFF	TRBV18	TRBJ2-1
CASAPGDYGYTF	TRBV25-1	TRBJ1-2
CATGDGQETQYF	TRBV10-3	TRBJ2-5
CASSPGRVRTDTQYF	TRBV27	TRBJ2-3
CASSLGTGWSSYEQYF	TRBV5-5	TRBJ2-7
CASTEAGVSLNEQFF	TRBV5-4	TRBJ2-1
CASSPRQGSGLVYEQYF	TRBV27	TRBJ2-7
CASSDPSYNSPLHF	TRBV25-1	TRBJ1-6
CASSDMRYRVVTQYF	TRBV2	TRBJ2-3
CASRLLGTSGSNEQFF	TRBV5-5	TRBJ2-1